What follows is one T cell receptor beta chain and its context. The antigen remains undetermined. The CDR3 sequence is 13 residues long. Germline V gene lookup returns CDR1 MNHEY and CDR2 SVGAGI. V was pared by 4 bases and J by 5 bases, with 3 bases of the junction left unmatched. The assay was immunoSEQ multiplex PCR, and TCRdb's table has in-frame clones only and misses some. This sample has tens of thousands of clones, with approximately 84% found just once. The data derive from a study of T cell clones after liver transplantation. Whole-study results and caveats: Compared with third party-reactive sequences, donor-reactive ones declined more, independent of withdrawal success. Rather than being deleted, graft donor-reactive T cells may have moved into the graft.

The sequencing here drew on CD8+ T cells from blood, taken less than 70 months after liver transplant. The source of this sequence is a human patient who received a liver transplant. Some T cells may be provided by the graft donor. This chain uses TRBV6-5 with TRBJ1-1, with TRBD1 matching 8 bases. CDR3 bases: TGTGCCAGCAGTTTCAGGGGGCTGACTGAAGCTTTCTTT. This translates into CASSFRGLTEAFF.